The text below deals with one TCR beta chain. This clone has more than one count but fewer than ten. It lacks a known antigen. Per-base quality was not reported, and no clone a single base away is much larger than it. The data stem from a study of radiotherapy plus CTLA-4 blockade in lung cancer (dated by TCRdb to 2017 to 2018). Broadly, across the study: Objective responses were observed in about 17% of enrolled patients, and disease control was achieved in approximately 30%. Summary of the overall study and its limitations: Increased serum interferon-beta after radiation, together with early dynamic changes in blood T cell clones, were reported to be the strongest predictors of response. After treatment with radiotherapy and ipilimumab, TCR clones that originated in tumors expanded in peripheral blood.

Library method: the immunoSEQ multiplex PCR assay. What TCRdb holds here is the immuneACCESS table cut down to in-frame rearrangements. Part of the clones is not present; checked against another copy, under half of the missing clones reflect an unresolved V gene, and the others are unexplained. This sample lists around 120,000 clones; more than 65% were detected once. Approximately 5.2% of the sample comes from the top ten. The study tested focal radiation therapy combined with CTLA-4 blockade (ipilimumab) in patients with chemo-refractory metastatic non-small-cell lung cancer. The CDR3 holds 14 amino acids from the cysteine to the phenylalanine. Only CDR3 DNA remains: 42 bases, in frame from the first base. V lost 10 bases and J lost 1 base; the stretch between them is 17 bases long. CDR1 and CDR2, per the germline V gene, are MNHEY and SVGAGI.

The sequence derives from a human donor with non-small cell lung cancer who had a partial response to radiotherapy plus ipilimumab. The chain is made from TRBV6-5 and TRBJ2-7, with a tentative D gene TRBD2 over 5 matching bases. The starting material was peripheral blood, obtained from a patient treated with radiotherapy plus ipilimumab. The CDR3 sequence is CATNKDLLSYEQYF. The DNA sequence is as follows: TGTGCCACCAACAAGGACTTACTTTCCTACGAGCAGTACTTC.